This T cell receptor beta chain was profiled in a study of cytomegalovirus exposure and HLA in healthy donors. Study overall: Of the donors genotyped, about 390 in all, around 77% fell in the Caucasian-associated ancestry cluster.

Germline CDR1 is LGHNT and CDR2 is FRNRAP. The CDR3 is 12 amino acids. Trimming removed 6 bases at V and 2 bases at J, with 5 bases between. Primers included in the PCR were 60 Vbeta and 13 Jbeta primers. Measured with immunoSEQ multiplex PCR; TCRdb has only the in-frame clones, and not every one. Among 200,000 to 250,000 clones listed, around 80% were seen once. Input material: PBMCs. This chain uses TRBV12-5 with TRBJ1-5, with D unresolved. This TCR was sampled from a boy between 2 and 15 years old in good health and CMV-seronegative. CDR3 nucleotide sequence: TGTGCTAGTGGCCTAGGCAATCAGCCCCAGCATTTT. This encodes CASGLGNQPQHF.